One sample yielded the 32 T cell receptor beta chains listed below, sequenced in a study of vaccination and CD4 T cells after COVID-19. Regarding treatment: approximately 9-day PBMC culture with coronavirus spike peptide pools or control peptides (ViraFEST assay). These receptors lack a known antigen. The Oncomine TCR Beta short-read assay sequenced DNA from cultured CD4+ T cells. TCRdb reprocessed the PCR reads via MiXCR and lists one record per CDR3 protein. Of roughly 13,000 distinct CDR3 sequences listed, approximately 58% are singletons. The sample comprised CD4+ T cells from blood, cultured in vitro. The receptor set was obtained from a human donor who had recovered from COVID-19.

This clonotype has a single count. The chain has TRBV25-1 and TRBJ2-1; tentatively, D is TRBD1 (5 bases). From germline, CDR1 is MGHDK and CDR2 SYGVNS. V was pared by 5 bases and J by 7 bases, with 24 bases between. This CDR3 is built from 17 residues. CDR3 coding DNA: TGTGCCAGCAGTCTTTTTCCGAGACAGATGATCCCGAATGAGCAGTTCTTC. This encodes CASSLFPRQMIPNEQFF.

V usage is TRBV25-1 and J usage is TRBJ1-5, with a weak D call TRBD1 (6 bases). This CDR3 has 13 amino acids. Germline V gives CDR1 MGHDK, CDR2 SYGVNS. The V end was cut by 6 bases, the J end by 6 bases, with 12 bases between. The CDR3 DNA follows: TGTGCCAGCAGCCGGGGGGCAGGTCAGCCCCAGCATTTT. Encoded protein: CASSRGAGQPQHF.

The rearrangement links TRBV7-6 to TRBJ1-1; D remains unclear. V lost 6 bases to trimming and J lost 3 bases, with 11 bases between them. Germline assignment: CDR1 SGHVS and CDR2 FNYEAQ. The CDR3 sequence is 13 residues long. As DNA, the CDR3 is TGTGCCAGCAGTCGCCTGAGTGACACTGAAGCTTTCTTT. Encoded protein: CASSRLSDTEAFF. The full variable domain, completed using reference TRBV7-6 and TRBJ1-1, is GAGVSQSPRYKVTKRGQDVALRCDPISGHVSLYWYRQALGQGPEFLTYFNYEAQQDKSGLPNDRFSAERPEGSISTLTIQRTEQRDSAMYRCASSRLSDTEAFFGQGTRLTVV.

CDR3 in amino acids: CASSRSDFYTYEQYF. The CDR3 DNA is TGTGCCAGCAGCCGATCGGACTTTTATACCTACGAGCAGTACTTC. This sequence joins TRBV12-3 or TRBV12-4 and TRBJ2-7, with D tentatively TRBD2 (5 bases). The V end was cut by 6 bases, the J end by 2 bases, with 17 bases between. The CDR3 spans 15 residues.

CDR3 amino acids: CASSFRQGSSEQYF. The CDR3 coding sequence is TGTGCCAGCAGTTTCCGACAGGGTAGCAGCGAGCAGTACTTC. The V and J genes are TRBV27 and TRBJ2-7, with TRBD1 matching 7 bases. The CDR3 consists of 14 residues. The germline gives CDR1 MNHEY, CDR2 SMNVEV (reference sequence). V was pared by 3 bases and J by 6 bases, with 8 bases of the junction left unmatched.

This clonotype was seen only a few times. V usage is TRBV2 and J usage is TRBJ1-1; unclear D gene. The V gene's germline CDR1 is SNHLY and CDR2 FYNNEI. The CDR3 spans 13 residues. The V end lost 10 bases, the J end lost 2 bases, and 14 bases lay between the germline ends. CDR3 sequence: CATSDDINTEAFF. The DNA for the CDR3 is TGTGCCACCTCGGACGACATAAACACTGAAGCTTTCTTT.

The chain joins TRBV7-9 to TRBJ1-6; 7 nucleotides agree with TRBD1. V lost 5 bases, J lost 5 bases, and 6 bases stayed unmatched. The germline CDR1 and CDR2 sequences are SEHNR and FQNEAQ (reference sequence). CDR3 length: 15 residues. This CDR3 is CASSPLQGNNSPLHF. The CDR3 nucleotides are TGTGCCAGCAGCCCCCTACAGGGGAATAATTCACCCCTCCACTTT.

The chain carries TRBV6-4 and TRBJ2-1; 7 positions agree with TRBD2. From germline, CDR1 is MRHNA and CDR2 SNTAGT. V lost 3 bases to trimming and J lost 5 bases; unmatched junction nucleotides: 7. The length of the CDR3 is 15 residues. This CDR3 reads CASSDLGGHDNEQFF. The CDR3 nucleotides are TGTGCCAGCAGTGATCTGGGAGGGCATGACAATGAGCAGTTCTTC.

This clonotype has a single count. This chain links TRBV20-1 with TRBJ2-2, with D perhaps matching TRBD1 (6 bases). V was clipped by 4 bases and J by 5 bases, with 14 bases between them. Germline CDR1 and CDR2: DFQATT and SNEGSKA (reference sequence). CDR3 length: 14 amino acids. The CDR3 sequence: CSAKPGTITGELFF. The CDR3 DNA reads TGCAGTGCTAAACCCGGGACAATAACCGGGGAGCTGTTTTTT.

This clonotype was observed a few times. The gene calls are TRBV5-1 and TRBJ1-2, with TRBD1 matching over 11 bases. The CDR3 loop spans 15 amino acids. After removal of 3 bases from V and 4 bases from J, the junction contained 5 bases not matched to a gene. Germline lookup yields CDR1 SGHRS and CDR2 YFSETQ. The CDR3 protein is CASSYDGTGGYGYTF. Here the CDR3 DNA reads TGCGCCAGCAGCTACGACGGGACAGGGGGCTATGGCTACACCTTC.

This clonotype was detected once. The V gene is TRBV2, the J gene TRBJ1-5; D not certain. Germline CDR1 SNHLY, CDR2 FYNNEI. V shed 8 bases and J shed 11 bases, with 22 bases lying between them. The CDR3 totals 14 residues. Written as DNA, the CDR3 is TGTGCCAGCGGCAATAGGGAGGCCATTAGTTCCCAGCATTTT. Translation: CASGNREAISSQHF. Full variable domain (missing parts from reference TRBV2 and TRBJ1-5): EPEVTQTPSHQVTQMGQEVILRCVPISNHLYFYWYRQILGQKVEFLVSFYNNEISEKSEIFDDQFSVERPDGSNFTLKIRSTKLEDSAMYFCASGNREAISSQHFGDGTRLSIL.

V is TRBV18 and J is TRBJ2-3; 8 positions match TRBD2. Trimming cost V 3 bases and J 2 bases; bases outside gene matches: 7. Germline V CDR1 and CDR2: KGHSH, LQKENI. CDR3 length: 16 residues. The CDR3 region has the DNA TGTGCCAGCTCACCGGGGACTAGAGGACACACAGATACGCAGTATTTT. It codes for CASSPGTRGHTDTQYF.

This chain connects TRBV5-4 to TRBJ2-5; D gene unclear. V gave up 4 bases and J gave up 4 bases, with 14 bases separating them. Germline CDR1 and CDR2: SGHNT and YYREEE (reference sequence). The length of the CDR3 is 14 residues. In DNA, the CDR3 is TGTGCCAGCAGCAGGGCCAGTGATGGAGAGACCCAGTACTTC. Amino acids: CASSRASDGETQYF.

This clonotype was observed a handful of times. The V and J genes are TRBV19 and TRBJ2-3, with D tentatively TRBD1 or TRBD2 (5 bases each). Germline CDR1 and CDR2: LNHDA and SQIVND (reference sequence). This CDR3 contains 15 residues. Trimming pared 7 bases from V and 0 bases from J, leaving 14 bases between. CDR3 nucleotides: TGTGCCAGTACCCCGGGACGGATGAGCACAGATACGCAGTATTTT. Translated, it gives CASTPGRMSTDTQYF.

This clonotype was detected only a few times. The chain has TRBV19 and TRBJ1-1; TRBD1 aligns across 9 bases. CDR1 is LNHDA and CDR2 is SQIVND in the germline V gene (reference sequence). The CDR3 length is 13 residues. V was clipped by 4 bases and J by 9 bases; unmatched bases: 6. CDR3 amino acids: CASSRDRASQAFF. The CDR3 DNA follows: TGTGCCAGTAGTAGGGACAGGGCGTCACAAGCTTTCTTT. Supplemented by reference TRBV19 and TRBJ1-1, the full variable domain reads DGGITQSPKYLFRKEGQNVTLSCEQNLNHDAMYWYRQDPGQGLRLIYYSQIVNDFQKGDIAEGYSVSREKKESFPLTVTSAQKNPTAFYLCASSRDRASQAFFGQGTRLTVV.

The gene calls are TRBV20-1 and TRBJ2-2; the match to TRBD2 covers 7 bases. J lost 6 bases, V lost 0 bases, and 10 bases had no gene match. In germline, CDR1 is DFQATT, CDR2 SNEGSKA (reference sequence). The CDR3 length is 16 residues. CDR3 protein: CSARDPGEGRPGELFF. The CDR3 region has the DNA TGCAGTGCTAGAGATCCGGGGGAGGGCCGCCCCGGGGAGCTGTTTTTT.

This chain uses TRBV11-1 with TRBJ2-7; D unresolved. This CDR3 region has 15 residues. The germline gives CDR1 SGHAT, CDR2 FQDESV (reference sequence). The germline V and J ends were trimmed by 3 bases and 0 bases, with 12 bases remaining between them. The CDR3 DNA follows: TGTGCCAGCAGCTTGGACGTCTCGAGCTCCTACGAGCAGTACTTC. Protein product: CASSLDVSSSYEQYF. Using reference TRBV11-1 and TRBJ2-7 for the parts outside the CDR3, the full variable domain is EAEVAQSPRYKITEKSQAVAFWCDPISGHATLYWYRQILGQGPELLVQFQDESVVDDSQLPKDRFSAERLKGVDSTLKIQPAELGDSAMYLCASSLDVSSSYEQYFGPGTRLTVT.

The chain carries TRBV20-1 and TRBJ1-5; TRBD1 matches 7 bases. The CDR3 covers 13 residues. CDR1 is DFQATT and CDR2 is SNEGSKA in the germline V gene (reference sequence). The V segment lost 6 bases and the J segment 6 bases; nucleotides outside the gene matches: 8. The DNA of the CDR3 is TGCAGTGCACCGACAGGGAATGGTCAGCCCCAGCATTTT. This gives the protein CSAPTGNGQPQHF.

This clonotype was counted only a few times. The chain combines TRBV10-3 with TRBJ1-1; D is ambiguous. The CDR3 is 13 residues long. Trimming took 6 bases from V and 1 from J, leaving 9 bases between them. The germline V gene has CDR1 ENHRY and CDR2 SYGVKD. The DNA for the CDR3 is TGTGCCATCAGGCATACAGCGAACACTGAAGCTTTCTTT. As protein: CAIRHTANTEAFF.

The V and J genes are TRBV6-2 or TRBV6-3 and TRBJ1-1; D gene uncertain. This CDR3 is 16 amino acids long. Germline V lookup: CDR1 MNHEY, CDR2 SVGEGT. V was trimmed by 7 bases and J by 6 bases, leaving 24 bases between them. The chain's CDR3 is CASTTILDSRRAEAFF. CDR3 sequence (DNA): TGTGCCAGCACTACCATCTTGGACTCCCGAAGGGCTGAAGCTTTCTTT.

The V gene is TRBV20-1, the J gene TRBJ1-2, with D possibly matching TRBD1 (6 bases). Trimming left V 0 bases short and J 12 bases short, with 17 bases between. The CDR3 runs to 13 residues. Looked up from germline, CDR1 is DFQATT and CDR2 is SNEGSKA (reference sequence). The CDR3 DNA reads TGCAGTGCTAGAGATCGAGGCGGGGGGCGGGACACCTTC. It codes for CSARDRGGGRDTF.

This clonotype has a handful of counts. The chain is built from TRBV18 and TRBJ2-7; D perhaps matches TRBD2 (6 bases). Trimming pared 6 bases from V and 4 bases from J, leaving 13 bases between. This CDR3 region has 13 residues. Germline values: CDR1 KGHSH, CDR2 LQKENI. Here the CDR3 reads CASSEGLRYEQYF. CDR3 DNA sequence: TGTGCCAGCTCGGAGGGACTGCGTTACGAGCAGTACTTC.

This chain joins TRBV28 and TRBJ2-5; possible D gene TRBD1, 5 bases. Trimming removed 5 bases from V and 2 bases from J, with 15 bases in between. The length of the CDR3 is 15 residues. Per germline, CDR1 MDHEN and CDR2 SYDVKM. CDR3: CASSENRRQQETQYF. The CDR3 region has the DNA TGTGCCAGCAGTGAAAACAGGCGCCAACAAGAGACCCAGTACTTC. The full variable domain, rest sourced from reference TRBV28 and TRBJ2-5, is DVKVTQSSRYLVKRTGEKVFLECVQDMDHENMFWYRQDPGLGLRLIYFSYDVKMKEKGDIPEGYSVSREKKERFSLILESASTNQTSMYLCASSENRRQQETQYFGPGTRLLVL.

This chain's CDR3 is CAWGRDLRSSYNEQFF. The DNA of the CDR3 is TGTGCCTGGGGGAGGGACCTACGGAGTTCCTACAATGAGCAGTTCTTC. This sequence joins TRBV30 and TRBJ2-1; 7 bases fit TRBD2. CDR1 and CDR2 from the germline V gene are GTSNPN and SVGIG (reference sequence). This CDR3 spans 16 amino acids. V was clipped by 5 bases and J by 1 base; unmatched bases: 11.

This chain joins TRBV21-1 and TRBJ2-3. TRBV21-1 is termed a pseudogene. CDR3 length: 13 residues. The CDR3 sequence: CASVEGRTDTQYF. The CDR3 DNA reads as TGTGCCAGCGTGGAAGGACGCACAGATACGCAGTATTTT.

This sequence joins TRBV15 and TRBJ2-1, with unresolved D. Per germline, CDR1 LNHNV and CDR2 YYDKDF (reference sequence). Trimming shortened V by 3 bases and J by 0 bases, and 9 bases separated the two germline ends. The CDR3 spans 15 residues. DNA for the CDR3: TGTGCCACCAGCAGGGGTCCTGGCTCCTACAATGAGCAGTTCTTC. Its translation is CATSRGPGSYNEQFF.

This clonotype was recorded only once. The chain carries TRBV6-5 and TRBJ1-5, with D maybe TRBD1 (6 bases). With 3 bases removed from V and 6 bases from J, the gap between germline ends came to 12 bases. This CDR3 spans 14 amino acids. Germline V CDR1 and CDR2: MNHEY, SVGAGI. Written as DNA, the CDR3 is TGTGCCAGCAGTTATCTTGAGGGGGGTCAGCCCCAGCATTTT. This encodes CASSYLEGGQPQHF.

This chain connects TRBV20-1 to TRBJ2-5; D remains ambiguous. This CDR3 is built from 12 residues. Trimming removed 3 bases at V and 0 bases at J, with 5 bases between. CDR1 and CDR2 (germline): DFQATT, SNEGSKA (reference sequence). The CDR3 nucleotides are TGCAGTGCTAGCCGGAACCAAGAGACCCAGTACTTC. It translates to CSASRNQETQYF.

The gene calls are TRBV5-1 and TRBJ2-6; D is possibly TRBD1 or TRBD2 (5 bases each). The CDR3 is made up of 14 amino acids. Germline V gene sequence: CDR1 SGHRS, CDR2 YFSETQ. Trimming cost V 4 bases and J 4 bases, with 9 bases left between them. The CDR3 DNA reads TGCGCCAGCAGCCCTTGGGGGGGGGCCAACGTCCTGACTTTC. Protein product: CASSPWGGANVLTF. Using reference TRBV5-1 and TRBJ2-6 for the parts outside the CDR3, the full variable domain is KAGVTQTPRYLIKTRGQQVTLSCSPISGHRSVSWYQQTPGQGLQFLFEYFSETQRNKGNFPGRFSGRQFSNSRSEMNVSTLELGDSALYLCASSPWGGANVLTFGAGSRLTVL.

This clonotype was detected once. CDR3 loop: CASSLEDGPYEQYF. The CDR3 DNA reads TGTGCCAGCAGCTTAGAGGACGGTCCCTACGAGCAGTACTTC. This sequence joins TRBV7-9 and TRBJ2-7; D gene ambiguous. This CDR3 has 14 residues. In germline, CDR1 is SEHNR, CDR2 FQNEAQ (reference sequence). V lost 1 base and J 2 bases, leaving 9 bases between the germline ends.

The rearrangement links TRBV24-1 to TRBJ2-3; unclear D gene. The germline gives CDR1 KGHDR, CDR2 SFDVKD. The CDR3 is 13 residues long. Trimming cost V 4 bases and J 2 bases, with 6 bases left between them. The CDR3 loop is CATSDPITDTQYF. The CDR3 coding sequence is TGTGCCACCAGTGACCCTATCACAGATACGCAGTATTTT.

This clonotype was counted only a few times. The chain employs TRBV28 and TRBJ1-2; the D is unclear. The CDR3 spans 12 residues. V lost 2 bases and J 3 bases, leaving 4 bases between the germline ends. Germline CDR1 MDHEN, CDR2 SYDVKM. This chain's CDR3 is CASSLRHYGYTF. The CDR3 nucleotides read TGTGCCAGCAGTTTACGGCACTATGGCTACACCTTC.